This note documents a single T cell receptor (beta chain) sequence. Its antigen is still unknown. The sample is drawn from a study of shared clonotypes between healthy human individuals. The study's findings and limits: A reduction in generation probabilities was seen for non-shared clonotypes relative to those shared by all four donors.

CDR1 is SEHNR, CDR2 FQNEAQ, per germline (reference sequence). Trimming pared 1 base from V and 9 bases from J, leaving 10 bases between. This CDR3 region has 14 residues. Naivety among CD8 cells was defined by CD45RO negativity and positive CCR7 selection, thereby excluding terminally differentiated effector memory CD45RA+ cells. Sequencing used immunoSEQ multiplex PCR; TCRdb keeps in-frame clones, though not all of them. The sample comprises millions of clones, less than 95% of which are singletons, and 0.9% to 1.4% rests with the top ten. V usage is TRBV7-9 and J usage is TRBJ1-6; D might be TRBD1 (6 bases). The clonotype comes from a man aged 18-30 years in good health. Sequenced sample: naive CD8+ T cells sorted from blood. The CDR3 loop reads CASSLDSRGSPLHF. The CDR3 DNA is TGTGCCAGCAGCTTAGACTCCAGGGGTTCACCCCTCCACTTT.